The rows below give T cell receptor beta chains drawn from one sample of a study of blood T cell repertoires in COVID-19. Sequenced by immunoSEQ multiplex PCR; TCRdb stores in-frame clones only, minus some. The table includes 160,000 or so clones, 65% to 90% detected once. The material sequenced was peripheral blood. Receptors were obtained from a human donor in a cohort sampled during active COVID-19. The CDR3 runs from the conserved cysteine through the conserved F or W. The D gene is left open where the match is weak. Not every row has a clone size; where given, it reads once, few, many or a size class.

13 | TRBD1 | TRBJ1-1 | once | TRBV10-3 | TGTGCCACCCGGACAGGGGTGAACACTGAAGCTTTCTTT | CATRTGVNTEAFF
15 | TRBD1 | TRBJ2-7 | - | TRBV29-1 | TGCAGCGTGAAGACAGGGCCGATTAGCTCCTACGAGCAGTACTTC | CSVKTGPISSYEQYF
15 | TRBD2 | TRBJ2-7 | - | TRBV4-1 | TGCGCCAGCAGCCTGGGGGGGACGGGCTCCTACGAGCAGTACTTC | CASSLGGTGSYEQYF
15 | - | TRBJ2-5 | - | TRBV7-3 | TGTGCCAGCAGCTTAACCACAGGGTACCAAGAGACCCAGTACTTC | CASSLTTGYQETQYF
14 | - | TRBJ2-1 | few | TRBV2 | TGTGCCAGCAGTGAAGACAGCTCCTACAATGAGCAGTTCTTC | CASSEDSSYNEQFF
15 | TRBD2 | TRBJ2-2 | - | TRBV5-5 | TGTGCCAGCAGCCCTGGACTAGCGGGGAGCGGGGAGCTGTTTTTT | CASSPGLAGSGELFF
13 | - | TRBJ2-7 | - | TRBV20-1 | TGCAGTGCTAGTGCAGGAAGGACCTACGAGCAGTACTTC | CSASAGRTYEQYF
14 | TRBD1 | TRBJ2-7 | - | TRBV11-2 | TGTGCCAGCAGCCCGGGACAGGGGATTATCGAGCAGTACTTC | CASSPGQGIIEQYF
12 | TRBD1 | TRBJ2-5 | - | TRBV29-1 | TGCAGCGTTGTTAGGGGGCAGGAGACCCAGTACTTC | CSVVRGQETQYF
12 | - | TRBJ1-2 | - | TRBV12-3/TRBV12-4 | TGTGCCAGCAGTTCACCTACAGGGAAGGGCACCTTC | CASSSPTGKGTF
15 | - | TRBJ1-4 | - | TRBV18 | TGTGCCAGCTCACCACGGACAACAACTAATGAAAAACTGTTTTTT | CASSPRTTTNEKLFF
13 | TRBD1 | TRBJ1-1 | - | TRBV3-1/TRBV3-2 | TGTGCCAGCAGCTTAAGACAGGGGCTCGAAGCTTTCTTT | CASSLRQGLEAFF
14 | - | TRBJ2-5 | - | TRBV21-1 | TGTGCCAGCAGCATGCAGGTTTGCTTGGAGACCCAGTACTTC | CASSMQVCLETQYF
14 | - | TRBJ2-5 | - | TRBV7-9 | TGTGCCAGCAGCTTAGCCGGCGGGGTAGAGACCCAGTACTTC | CASSLAGGVETQYF
12 | - | TRBJ2-1 | - | TRBV7-2 | TGTGCCAGCAGCCACAGGGTGGGTGAGCAGTTCTTC | CASSHRVGEQFF
15 | - | TRBJ2-3 | - | TRBV27 | TGTGCCAGCAGTTTAATTAGAGGGCTCACAGATACGCAGTATTTT | CASSLIRGLTDTQYF
13 | - | TRBJ2-7 | - | TRBV4-1 | TGCGCCAGCAGCCATACCGGAGCCTACGAGCAGTACTTC | CASSHTGAYEQYF
13 | - | TRBJ1-1 | - | TRBV15 | TGTGCCACCAGCGGCTGGGAGGGGACTGAAGCTTTCTTT | CATSGWEGTEAFF
13 | - | TRBJ1-5 | - | TRBV9 | TGTGCCAGCAGCGTAGGTATCGATCAGCCCCAGCATTTT | CASSVGIDQPQHF
15 | TRBD1 | TRBJ1-4 | once | TRBV5-1 | TGCGCCAGCAGCTTCAGGGGACAGGGGAGAGAAAAACTGTTTTTT | CASSFRGQGREKLFF
18 | TRBD2 | TRBJ2-1 | - | TRBV4-2 | TGTGCCAGCAGCCAGGGTTCTACTAGCGGGAGGGCCCTCAATGAGCAGTTCTTC | CASSQGSTSGRALNEQFF
12 | - | TRBJ2-7 | - | TRBV6-4 | TGTGCCAGCAGGGACCCTTCCTACGAGCAGTACTTC | CASRDPSYEQYF
14 | - | TRBJ1-2 | - | TRBV9 | TGTGCCAGCAGCCCCCAGGAAACTAACTATGGCTACACCTTC | CASSPQETNYGYTF
17 | TRBD2 | TRBJ2-1 | - | TRBV24-1 | TGTGCCACCAGTGATTTGCAGGCTAGCGGGAGTAGTGATGAGCAGTTCTTC | CATSDLQASGSSDEQFF
15 | TRBD1 | TRBJ1-1 | - | TRBV27 | TGTGCCAGCAGTTTATCGGACAGGTTGCAGACTGAAGCTTTCTTT | CASSLSDRLQTEAFF
14 | TRBD2 | TRBJ2-7 | few | TRBV5-4 | TGTGCCAGCAGGGATTCCGGGACTAGATACGAGCAGTACTTC | CASRDSGTRYEQYF
14 | TRBD2 | TRBJ2-3 | few | TRBV28 | TGTGCCAGCCTCCCTGGACTAGCGGGAGCTACGCAGTATTTT | CASLPGLAGATQYF
12 | TRBD1 | TRBJ1-6 | - | TRBV5-8 | TGTGCCACCCGACAGGGAGTCTCACCCCTCCACTTT | CATRQGVSPLHF
14 | - | TRBJ1-1 | - | TRBV9 | TGTGCCAGCAGCGCACAGGGTGTAGATACTGAAGCTTTCTTT | CASSAQGVDTEAFF
17 | - | TRBJ2-6 | - | TRBV7-9 | TGTGCCAGCAGCTTTAGCGACTCCGGCTCTGGGGCCAACGTCCTGACTTTC | CASSFSDSGSGANVLTF
17 | TRBD1 | TRBJ1-5 | - | TRBV4-3 | TGCGCCAGCAGCCAAGAGGCCTCCGGGACAGGAAAATGGCCCCAGCATTTT | CASSQEASGTGKWPQHF
16 | TRBD2 | TRBJ2-1 | - | TRBV5-1 | TGCGCCAGCAGCGTGGGACTAGCGGGAGGAAACAATGAGCAGTTCTTC | CASSVGLAGGNNEQFF
16 | TRBD1 | TRBJ1-2 | - | TRBV27 | TGTGCCAGCAGTTCTGCGGCAGGGGGCGGGGGAAGAGGCTACACCTTC | CASSSAAGGGGRGYTF
12 | TRBD1 | TRBJ1-2 | - | TRBV28 | TGTGCCAGCAGCGGGACAGGGGGAAGCTACACCTTC | CASSGTGGSYTF
13 | TRBD1 | TRBJ1-1 | - | TRBV10-3 | TGTGCCATCAGCGGGGAACAGGGGTCTGAAGCTTTCTTT | CAISGEQGSEAFF
17 | - | TRBJ1-5 | once | TRBV19 | TGTGCCAGTAGCCTCGCGGAGGGCCTACCGGGGGGACAGCCCCAGCATTTT | CASSLAEGLPGGQPQHF
11 | - | TRBJ1-1 | - | TRBV20-1 | TGCAGTGCTAAGGCGGACACTGAAGCTTTCTTT | CSAKADTEAFF
14 | - | TRBJ2-7 | - | TRBV6-5 | TGTGCCAGCACCTCCGCGGGGACCTACTACGAGCAGTACTTC | CASTSAGTYYEQYF
13 | - | TRBJ2-7 | - | TRBV28 | TGTGCCAGCACCGACGGCAGGGCCTACGAGCAGTACTTC | CASTDGRAYEQYF
13 | - | TRBJ2-6 | few | TRBV19 | TGTGCCAGTACCCCTCTGGGGGCCAACGTCCTGACTTTC | CASTPLGANVLTF
12 | - | TRBJ2-7 | few | TRBV7-9 | TGTGCCAGCAGCTCGACTAGCTACGAGCAGTACTTC | CASSSTSYEQYF
14 | TRBD1 | TRBJ2-7 | - | TRBV11-2 | TGTGCCAGCAGCTGGGACAGGGGGCTTTACGAGCAGTACTTC | CASSWDRGLYEQYF
16 | TRBD2 | TRBJ2-7 | - | TRBV19 | TGTGCCAGTAGCCTGACTAGCGGGGGGTCTGTCTACGAGCAGTACTTC | CASSLTSGGSVYEQYF
13 | TRBD1 | TRBJ1-5 | - | TRBV7-9 | TGTGCCAGCAGCTTCGCCGGACAGGGGCCCCAGCATTTT | CASSFAGQGPQHF
16 | TRBD1 | TRBJ2-5 | - | TRBV9 | TGTGCCAGCAGCCCCAGAGGGGGGACAGGGTCAGAGACCCAGTACTTC | CASSPRGGTGSETQYF
17 | - | TRBJ1-6 | - | TRBV19 | TGTGCCAGTTCCCAGGTCCCCCGACAGGACTATAATTCACCCCTCCACTTT | CASSQVPRQDYNSPLHF
16 | TRBD1 | TRBJ2-1 | - | TRBV7-9 | TGTGCCAGCAGCTTAGGCAGCTTACAGGGGGCGGGGGCGCAGTTCTTC | CASSLGSLQGAGAQFF
16 | - | TRBJ2-4 | - | TRBV5-4 | TGTGCCAGCGGTGTCTGGGCAGATCTAGCCAAAAACATTCAGTACTTC | CASGVWADLAKNIQYF